This entry features one T cell receptor (beta chain) sequence. Uncontrolled infections, pregnancy, lactation or other autoimmune diseases led to patient exclusion. A diagnosis was made from clinical symptoms together with serum thyroxine, TRAb, thyroid ultrasound and orbital computed tomography. Trimming took off 6 bases at V and 0 bases at J, with 18 bases between the two ends. The CDR3 covers 16 residues. Germline V gene lookup returns CDR1 DFQATT and CDR2 SNEGSKA (reference sequence). RNA transcripts yielded amplified TCR beta CDR3 regions. HTBI primers were used in a first-round RT-PCR, which preceded a second-round multiplex PCR. TCRdb re-derived calls from the multiplex PCR reads in MiXCR, one entry per CDR3 protein. The data show 600,000 to 950,000 distinct CDR3 sequences, with roughly 41% seen just once and roughly 45% held by the top ten. This sample stems from a study of Graves' ophthalmopathy and Graves' hyperthyroidism.

Sequencing was performed on peripheral blood. The receptor was derived from an adult man with Graves' ophthalmopathy. The gene calls are TRBV20-1 and TRBJ1-5, with D possibly being TRBD1 (6 bases). The CDR3 spells CSASSRDKNSNQPQHF. The CDR3 region has the DNA TGCAGTGCCAGCAGCCGGGACAAGAATAGCAATCAGCCCCAGCATTTT.